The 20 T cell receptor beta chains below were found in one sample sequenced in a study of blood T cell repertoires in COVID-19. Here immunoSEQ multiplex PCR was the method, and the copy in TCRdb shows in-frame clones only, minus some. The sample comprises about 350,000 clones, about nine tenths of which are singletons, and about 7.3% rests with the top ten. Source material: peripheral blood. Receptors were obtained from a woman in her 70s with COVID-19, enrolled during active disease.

The CDR3 nucleotides read TGTGCCAGCAGTTACTCGAGGGGGGATACGCAGTATTTT. It encodes CASSYSRGDTQYF. The J gene is TRBJ2-3, the V gene TRBV6-5, with D perhaps TRBD1 (6 bases). V was shortened by 0 bases and J by 6 bases, with 7 bases between the two germline ends. The CDR3 runs to 13 residues. Germline CDR1 MNHEY, CDR2 SVGAGI.

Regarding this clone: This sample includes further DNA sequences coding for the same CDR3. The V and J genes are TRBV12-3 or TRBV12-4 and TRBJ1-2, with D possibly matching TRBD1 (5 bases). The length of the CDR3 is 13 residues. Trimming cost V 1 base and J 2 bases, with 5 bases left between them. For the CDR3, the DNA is TGTGCCAGCAGTTTAGGACAGAACTATGGCTACACCTTC. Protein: CASSLGQNYGYTF.

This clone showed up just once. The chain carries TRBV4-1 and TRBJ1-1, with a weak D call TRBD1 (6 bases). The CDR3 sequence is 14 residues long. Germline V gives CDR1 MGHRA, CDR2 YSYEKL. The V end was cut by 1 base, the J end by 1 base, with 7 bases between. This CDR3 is CASSQVRGNTEAFF. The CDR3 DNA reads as TGCGCCAGCAGCCAAGTCAGGGGGAACACTGAAGCTTTCTTT.

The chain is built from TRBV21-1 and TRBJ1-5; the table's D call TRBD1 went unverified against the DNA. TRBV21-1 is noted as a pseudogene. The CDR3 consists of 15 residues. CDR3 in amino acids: CASLQTGISNQPQHF. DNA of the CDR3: TGTGCCAGCCTCCAGACAGGAATTAGCAATCAGCCCCAGCATTTT.

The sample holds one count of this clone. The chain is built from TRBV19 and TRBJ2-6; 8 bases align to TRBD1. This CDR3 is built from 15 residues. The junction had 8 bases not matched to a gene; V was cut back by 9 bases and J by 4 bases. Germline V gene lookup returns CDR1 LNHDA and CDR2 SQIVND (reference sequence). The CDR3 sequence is CASFAGGKGANVLTF. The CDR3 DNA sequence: TGTGCCAGCTTCGCAGGGGGCAAGGGGGCCAACGTCCTGACTTTC.

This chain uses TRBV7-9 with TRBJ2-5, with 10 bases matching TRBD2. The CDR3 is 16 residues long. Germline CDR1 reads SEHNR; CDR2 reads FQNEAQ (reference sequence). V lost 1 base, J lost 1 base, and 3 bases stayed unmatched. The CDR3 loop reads CASSLGSGGAQETQYF. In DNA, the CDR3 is TGTGCCAGCAGCTTAGGAAGCGGGGGGGCCCAAGAGACCCAGTACTTC.

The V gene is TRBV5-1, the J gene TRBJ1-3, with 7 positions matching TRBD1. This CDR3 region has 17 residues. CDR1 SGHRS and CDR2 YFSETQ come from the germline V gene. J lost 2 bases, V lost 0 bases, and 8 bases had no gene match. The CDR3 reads CASSLVALGTAGNTIYF. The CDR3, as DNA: TGCGCCAGCAGCTTGGTGGCCTTAGGGACAGCTGGAAACACCATATATTTT.

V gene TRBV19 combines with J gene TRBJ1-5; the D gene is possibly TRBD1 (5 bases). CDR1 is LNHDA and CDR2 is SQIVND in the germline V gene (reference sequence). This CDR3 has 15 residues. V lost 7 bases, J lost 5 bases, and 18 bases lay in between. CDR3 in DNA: TGTGCCAGTACCCACCGGGGGGGAGCGGATCAGCCCCAGCATTTT. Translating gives CASTHRGGADQPQHF.

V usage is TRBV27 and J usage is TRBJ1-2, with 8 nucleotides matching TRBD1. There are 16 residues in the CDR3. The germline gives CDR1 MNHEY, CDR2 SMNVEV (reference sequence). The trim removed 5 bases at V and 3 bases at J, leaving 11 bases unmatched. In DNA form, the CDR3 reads TGTGCCAGCAGTCAAAGCGGGACAGGCGGGTACTATGGCTACACCTTC. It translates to CASSQSGTGGYYGYTF.

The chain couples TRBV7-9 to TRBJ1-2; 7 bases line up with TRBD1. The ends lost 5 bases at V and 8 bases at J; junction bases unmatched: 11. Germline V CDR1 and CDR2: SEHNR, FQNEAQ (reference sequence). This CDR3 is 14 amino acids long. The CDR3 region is CASSGGQGVRGYTF. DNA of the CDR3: TGTGCCAGCAGCGGCGGGCAGGGGGTGAGAGGCTACACCTTC.

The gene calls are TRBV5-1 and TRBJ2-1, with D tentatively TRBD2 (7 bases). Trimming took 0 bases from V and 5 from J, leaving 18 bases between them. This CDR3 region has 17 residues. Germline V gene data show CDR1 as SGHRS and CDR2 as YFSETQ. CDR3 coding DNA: TGCGCCAGCAGCTTGGCCTCGGTAGGGGGGGCCGACAATGAGCAGTTCTTC. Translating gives CASSLASVGGADNEQFF.

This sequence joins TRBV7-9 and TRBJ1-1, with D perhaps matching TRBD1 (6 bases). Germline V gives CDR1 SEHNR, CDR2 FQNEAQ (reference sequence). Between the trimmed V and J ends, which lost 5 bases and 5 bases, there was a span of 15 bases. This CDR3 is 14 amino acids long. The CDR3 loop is CASSTPGDSTEAFF. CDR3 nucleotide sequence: TGTGCCAGCAGCACCCCAGGGGATTCGACTGAAGCTTTCTTT.

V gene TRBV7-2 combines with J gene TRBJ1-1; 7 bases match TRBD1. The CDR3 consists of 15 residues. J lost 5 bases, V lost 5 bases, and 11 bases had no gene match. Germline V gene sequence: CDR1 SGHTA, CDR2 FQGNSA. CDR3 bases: TGTGCCAGCAGCCCTACACAGGGGAGAAGAACTGAAGCTTTCTTT. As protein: CASSPTQGRRTEAFF. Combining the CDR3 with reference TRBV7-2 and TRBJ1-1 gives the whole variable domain GAGVSQSPSNKVTEKGKDVELRCDPISGHTALYWYRQSLGQGLEFLIYFQGNSAPDKSGLPSDRFSAERTGGSVSTLTIQRTQQEDSAVYLCASSPTQGRRTEAFFGQGTRLTVV.

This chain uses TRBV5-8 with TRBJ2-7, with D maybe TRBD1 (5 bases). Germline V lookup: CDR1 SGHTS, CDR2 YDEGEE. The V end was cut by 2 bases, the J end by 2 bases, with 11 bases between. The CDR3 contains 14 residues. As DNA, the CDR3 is TGTGCCAGCAGCTTTGGGGCGGAGACCTACGAGCAGTACTTC. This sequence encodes CASSFGAETYEQYF.

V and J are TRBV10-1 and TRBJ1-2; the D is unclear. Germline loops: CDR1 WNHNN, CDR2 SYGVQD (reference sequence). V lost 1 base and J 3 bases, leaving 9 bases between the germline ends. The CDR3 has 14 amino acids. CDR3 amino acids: CASSELRGYYGYTF. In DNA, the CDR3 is TGCGCCAGCAGTGAGTTGCGGGGATACTATGGCTACACCTTC.

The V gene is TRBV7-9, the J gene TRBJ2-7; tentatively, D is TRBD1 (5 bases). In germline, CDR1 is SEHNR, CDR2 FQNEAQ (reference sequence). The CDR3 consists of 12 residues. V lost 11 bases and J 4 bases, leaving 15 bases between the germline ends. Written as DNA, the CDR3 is TGTGCCTGGAGCGAAGGGGCGTACGAGCAGTACTTC. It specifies CAWSEGAYEQYF.

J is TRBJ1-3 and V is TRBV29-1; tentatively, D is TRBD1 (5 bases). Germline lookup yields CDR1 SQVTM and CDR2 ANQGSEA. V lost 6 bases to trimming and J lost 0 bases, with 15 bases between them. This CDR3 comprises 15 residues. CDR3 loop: CSVTFMGGSGNTIYF. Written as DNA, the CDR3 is TGCAGCGTGACCTTTATGGGGGGCTCTGGAAACACCATATATTTT.

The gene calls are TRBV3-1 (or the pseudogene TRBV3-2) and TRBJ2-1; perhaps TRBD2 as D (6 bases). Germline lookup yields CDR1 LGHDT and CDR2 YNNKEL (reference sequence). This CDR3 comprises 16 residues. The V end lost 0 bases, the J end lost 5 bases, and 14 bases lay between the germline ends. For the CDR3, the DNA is TGTGCCAGCAGCCAAGATCTTGGGACTGCAAACAATGAGCAGTTCTTC. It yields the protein CASSQDLGTANNEQFF.

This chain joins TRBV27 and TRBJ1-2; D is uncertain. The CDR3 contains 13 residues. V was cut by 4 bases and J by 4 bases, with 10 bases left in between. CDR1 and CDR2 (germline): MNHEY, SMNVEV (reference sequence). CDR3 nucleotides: TGTGCCAGCAGTTCAGAGGGCCGCTATGGCTACACCTTC. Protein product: CASSSEGRYGYTF.

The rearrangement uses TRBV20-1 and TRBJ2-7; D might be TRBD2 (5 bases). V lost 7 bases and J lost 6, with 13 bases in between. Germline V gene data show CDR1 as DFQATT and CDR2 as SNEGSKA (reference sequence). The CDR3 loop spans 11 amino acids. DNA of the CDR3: TGCAGTGTTGAGGGTCCCCGCGAGCAGTACTTC. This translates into CSVEGPREQYF.